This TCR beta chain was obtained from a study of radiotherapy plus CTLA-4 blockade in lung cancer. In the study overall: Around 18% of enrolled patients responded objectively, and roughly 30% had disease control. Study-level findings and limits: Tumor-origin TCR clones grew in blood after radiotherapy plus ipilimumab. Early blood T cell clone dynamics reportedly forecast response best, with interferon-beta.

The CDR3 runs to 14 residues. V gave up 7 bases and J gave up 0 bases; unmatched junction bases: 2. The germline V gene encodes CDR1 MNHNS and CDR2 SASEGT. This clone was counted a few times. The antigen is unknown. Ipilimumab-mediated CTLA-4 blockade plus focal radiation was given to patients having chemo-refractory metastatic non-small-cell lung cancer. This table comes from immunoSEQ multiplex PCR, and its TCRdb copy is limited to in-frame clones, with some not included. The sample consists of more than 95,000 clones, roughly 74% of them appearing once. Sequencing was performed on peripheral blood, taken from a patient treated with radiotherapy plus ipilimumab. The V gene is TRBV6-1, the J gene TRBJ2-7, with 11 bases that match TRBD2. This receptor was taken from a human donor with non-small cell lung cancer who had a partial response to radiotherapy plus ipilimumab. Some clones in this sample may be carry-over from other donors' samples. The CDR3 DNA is TGTGCCAGCAAGGGGACTAGCGGCTCCTACGAGCAGTACTTC. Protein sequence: CASKGTSGSYEQYF.